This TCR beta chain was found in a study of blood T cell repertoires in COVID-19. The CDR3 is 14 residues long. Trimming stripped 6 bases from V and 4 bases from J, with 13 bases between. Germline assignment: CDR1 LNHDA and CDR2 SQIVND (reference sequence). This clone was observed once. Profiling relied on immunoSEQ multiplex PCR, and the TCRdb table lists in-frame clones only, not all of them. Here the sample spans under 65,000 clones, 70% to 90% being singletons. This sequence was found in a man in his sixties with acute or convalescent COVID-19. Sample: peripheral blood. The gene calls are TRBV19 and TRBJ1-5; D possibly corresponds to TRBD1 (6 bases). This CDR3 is CASSITGSNQPQHF. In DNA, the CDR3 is TGTGCCAGTAGCATTACAGGGTCTAATCAGCCCCAGCATTTT. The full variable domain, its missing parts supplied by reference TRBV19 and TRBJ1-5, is DGGITQSPKYLFRKEGQNVTLSCEQNLNHDAMYWYRQDPGQGLRLIYYSQIVNDFQKGDIAEGYSVSREKKESFPLTVTSAQKNPTAFYLCASSITGSNQPQHFGDGTRLSIL.